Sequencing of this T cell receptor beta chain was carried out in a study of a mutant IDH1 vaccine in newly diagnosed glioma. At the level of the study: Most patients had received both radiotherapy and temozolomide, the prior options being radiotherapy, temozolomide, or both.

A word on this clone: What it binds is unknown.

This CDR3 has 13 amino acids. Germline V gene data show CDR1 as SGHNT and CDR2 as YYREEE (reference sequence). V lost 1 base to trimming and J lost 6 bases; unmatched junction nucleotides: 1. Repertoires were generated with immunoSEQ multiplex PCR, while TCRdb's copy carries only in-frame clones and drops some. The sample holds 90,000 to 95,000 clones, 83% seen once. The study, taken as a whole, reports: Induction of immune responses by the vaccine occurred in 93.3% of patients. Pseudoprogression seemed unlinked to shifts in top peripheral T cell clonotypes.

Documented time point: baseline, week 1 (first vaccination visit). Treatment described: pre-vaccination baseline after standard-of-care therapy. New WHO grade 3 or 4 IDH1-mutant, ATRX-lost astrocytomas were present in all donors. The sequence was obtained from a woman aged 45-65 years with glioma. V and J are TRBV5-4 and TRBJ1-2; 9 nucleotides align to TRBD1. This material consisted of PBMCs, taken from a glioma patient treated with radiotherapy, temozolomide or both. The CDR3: CASSLTGGDGYTF. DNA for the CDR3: TGTGCCAGCAGCTTGACAGGGGGCGATGGCTACACCTTC.